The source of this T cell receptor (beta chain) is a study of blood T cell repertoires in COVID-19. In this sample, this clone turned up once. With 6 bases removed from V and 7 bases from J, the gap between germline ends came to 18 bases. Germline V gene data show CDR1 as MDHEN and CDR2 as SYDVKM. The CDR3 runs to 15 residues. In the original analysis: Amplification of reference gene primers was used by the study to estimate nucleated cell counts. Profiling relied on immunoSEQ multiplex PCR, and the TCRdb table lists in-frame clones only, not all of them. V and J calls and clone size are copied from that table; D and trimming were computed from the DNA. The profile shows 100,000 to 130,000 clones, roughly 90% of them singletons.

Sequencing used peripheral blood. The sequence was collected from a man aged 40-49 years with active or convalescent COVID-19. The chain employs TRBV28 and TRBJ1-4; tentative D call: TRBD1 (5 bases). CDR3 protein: CASSRGTQGGEKLFF. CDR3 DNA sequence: TGTGCCAGCAGCCGGGGGACGCAAGGCGGTGAAAAACTGTTTTTT. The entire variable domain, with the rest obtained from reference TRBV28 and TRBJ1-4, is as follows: DVKVTQSSRYLVKRTGEKVFLECVQDMDHENMFWYRQDPGLGLRLIYFSYDVKMKEKGDIPEGYSVSREKKERFSLILESASTNQTSMYLCASSRGTQGGEKLFFGSGTQLSVL.